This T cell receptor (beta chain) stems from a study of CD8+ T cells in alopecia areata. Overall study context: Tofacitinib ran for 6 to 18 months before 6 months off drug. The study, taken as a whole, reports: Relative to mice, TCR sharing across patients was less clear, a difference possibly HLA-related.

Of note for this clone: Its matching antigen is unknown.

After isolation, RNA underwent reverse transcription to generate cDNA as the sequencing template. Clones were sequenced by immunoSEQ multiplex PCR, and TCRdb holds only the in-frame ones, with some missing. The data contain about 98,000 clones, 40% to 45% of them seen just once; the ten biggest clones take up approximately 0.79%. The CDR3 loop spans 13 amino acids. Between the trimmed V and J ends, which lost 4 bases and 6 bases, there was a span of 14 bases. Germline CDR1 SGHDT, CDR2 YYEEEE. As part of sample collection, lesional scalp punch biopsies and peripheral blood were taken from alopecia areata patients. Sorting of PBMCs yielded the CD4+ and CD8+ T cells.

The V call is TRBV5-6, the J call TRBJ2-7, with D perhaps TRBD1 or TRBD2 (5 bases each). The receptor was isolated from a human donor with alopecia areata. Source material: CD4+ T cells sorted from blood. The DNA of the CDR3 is TGTGCCAGCAGCAAACAGGAGGTGGGCGAGCAGTACTTC. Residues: CASSKQEVGEQYF.